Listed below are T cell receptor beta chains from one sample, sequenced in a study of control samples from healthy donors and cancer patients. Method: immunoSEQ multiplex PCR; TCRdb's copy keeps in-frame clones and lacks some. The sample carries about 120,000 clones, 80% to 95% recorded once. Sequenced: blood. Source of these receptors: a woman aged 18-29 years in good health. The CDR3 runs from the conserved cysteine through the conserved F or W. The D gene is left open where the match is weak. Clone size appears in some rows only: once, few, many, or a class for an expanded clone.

CDR3 DNA: TGTGCCAGCAATGATCCCCAGACTAGCCCATCCTACGAGCAGTACTTC; CDR3 protein: CASNDPQTSPSYEQYF; clone size: -; D gene: TRBD2; J gene: TRBJ2-7; V gene: TRBV2
CDR3 DNA: TGCGCCAGCAGACTAGGGCCAAGCGGAGAGGAAAAACTGTTTTTT; CDR3 protein: CASRLGPSGEEKLFF; clone size: once; D gene: -; J gene: TRBJ1-4; V gene: TRBV5-1
CDR3 DNA: TGTGCCATTAGACAGGGGGCTGGGGCCAACGTCCTGACTTTC; CDR3 protein: CAIRQGAGANVLTF; clone size: -; D gene: TRBD1; J gene: TRBJ2-6; V gene: TRBV28
CDR3 DNA: TGTGCCAGCTCGCCTACGAGTTTTGGGGAGAACTATGGCTACACCTTC; CDR3 protein: CASSPTSFGENYGYTF; clone size: -; D gene: -; J gene: TRBJ1-2; V gene: TRBV18
CDR3 DNA: TGCGCCAGCACCCTTTTTTGGTATGGTGTTGGCTCCTACAATGAGCAGTTCTTC; CDR3 protein: CASTLFWYGVGSYNEQFF; clone size: -; D gene: -; J gene: TRBJ2-1; V gene: TRBV10-2
CDR3 DNA: TGTGCCAGCAGCTCCCAAGCGGGAGGGGACTACGAGCAGTACTTC; CDR3 protein: CASSSQAGGDYEQYF; clone size: -; D gene: TRBD2; J gene: TRBJ2-7; V gene: TRBV5-6
CDR3 DNA: TGTGCTAGTGGTTCCCACACCGGGGAGCTGTTTTTT; CDR3 protein: CASGSHTGELFF; clone size: -; D gene: -; J gene: TRBJ2-2; V gene: TRBV12-5
CDR3 DNA: TGTGCTAGCAGCTTAGCAGGTTTCGGGGTCGGAGAGACCCAGTACTTC; CDR3 protein: CASSLAGFGVGETQYF; clone size: once; D gene: -; J gene: TRBJ2-5; V gene: TRBV7-7
CDR3 DNA: TGCGCCAGCAGCCAAGCAGGGGGCGCGGGGGAGACCCAGTACTTC; CDR3 protein: CASSQAGGAGETQYF; clone size: -; D gene: TRBD1; J gene: TRBJ2-5; V gene: TRBV4-3
CDR3 DNA: TGTGCCAGCAGTGTAATTCCCAGGAACACCGGGGAGCTGTTTTTT; CDR3 protein: CASSVIPRNTGELFF; clone size: -; D gene: -; J gene: TRBJ2-2; V gene: TRBV2
CDR3 DNA: TGTGCCAGCAGTCCCTGGACAGGGGGCGTCACTGAAGCTTTCTTT; CDR3 protein: CASSPWTGGVTEAFF; clone size: -; D gene: TRBD1; J gene: TRBJ1-1; V gene: TRBV28
CDR3 DNA: TGTGCCAGCAGTTCCCAACTCGACAGGGAAAGAATCGGGGAGCTGTTTTTT; CDR3 protein: CASSSQLDRERIGELFF; clone size: few; D gene: TRBD1; J gene: TRBJ2-2; V gene: TRBV28
CDR3 DNA: TGTGCCAGCAGCGTAGGCACTGCCTACACCTTC; CDR3 protein: CASSVGTAYTF; clone size: -; D gene: -; J gene: TRBJ1-2; V gene: TRBV9
CDR3 DNA: TGCGCCAGCAGCCAAGATTCAGGGGGCTCCAACAATGAGCAGTTCTTC; CDR3 protein: CASSQDSGGSNNEQFF; clone size: -; D gene: TRBD1; J gene: TRBJ2-1; V gene: TRBV4-3
CDR3 DNA: TGTGCCAGCAGGGGGACTGAACAGAGGGGTGAAGCTTTCTTT; CDR3 protein: CASRGTEQRGEAFF; clone size: -; D gene: -; J gene: TRBJ1-1; V gene: TRBV3-1/TRBV3-2
CDR3 DNA: TGTGCCAGCAGTCCCCGGTGGGGATTCGGGACAGGAACGTACGAGCAGTACTTC; CDR3 protein: CASSPRWGFGTGTYEQYF; clone size: -; D gene: TRBD1; J gene: TRBJ2-7; V gene: TRBV27
CDR3 DNA: TGTGCCAGCAGTTTCGTACAGGGGATGAACGAGCAGTACTTC; CDR3 protein: CASSFVQGMNEQYF; clone size: once; D gene: TRBD1; J gene: TRBJ2-7; V gene: TRBV28
CDR3 DNA: TGTGCCAGCAGTATCTACTCTGGAAACACCATATATTTT; CDR3 protein: CASSIYSGNTIYF; clone size: -; D gene: -; J gene: TRBJ1-3; V gene: TRBV28
CDR3 DNA: TGTGCCAGCAGCTTTCCGGGACAGAGAGAGACCCAGTACTTC; CDR3 protein: CASSFPGQRETQYF; clone size: once; D gene: TRBD1; J gene: TRBJ2-5; V gene: TRBV7-2
CDR3 DNA: TGTGCCAGCAGTACTACAACAGGGGGCGCCGGGGAGACCCAGTACTTC; CDR3 protein: CASSTTTGGAGETQYF; clone size: -; D gene: TRBD1; J gene: TRBJ2-5; V gene: TRBV28
CDR3 DNA: TGTGCCAGCAGTTTAACTCAGGAGGGTAGCGGGATAGCCTACGAGCAGTACTTC; CDR3 protein: CASSLTQEGSGIAYEQYF; clone size: -; D gene: TRBD2; J gene: TRBJ2-7; V gene: TRBV28
CDR3 DNA: TGTGCCAGCGTAGCGGGGGGTTCCACAGATACGCAGTATTTT; CDR3 protein: CASVAGGSTDTQYF; clone size: -; D gene: TRBD2; J gene: TRBJ2-3; V gene: TRBV2
CDR3 DNA: TGTGCCAGCGGCAACCCCCCAACAGCTGGCTACACCTTC; CDR3 protein: CASGNPPTAGYTF; clone size: once; D gene: -; J gene: TRBJ1-2; V gene: TRBV12-3/TRBV12-4
CDR3 DNA: TGCGCCAGCAGCTTCGACGTAGAAGGGGAAAAACTGTTTTTT; CDR3 protein: CASSFDVEGEKLFF; clone size: once; D gene: -; J gene: TRBJ1-4; V gene: TRBV5-1
CDR3 DNA: TGTGCCAGCAGCAAAGCAACGGTTGAGGACAGGGGGCCGTCCACAGATACGCAGTATTTT; CDR3 protein: CASSKATVEDRGPSTDTQYF; clone size: -; D gene: -; J gene: TRBJ2-3; V gene: TRBV21-1
CDR3 DNA: TGTGCCAGCAGGCTAGCGGGAGTATCAGAGACCCAGTACTTC; CDR3 protein: CASRLAGVSETQYF; clone size: -; D gene: TRBD2; J gene: TRBJ2-5; V gene: TRBV27
CDR3 DNA: TGTGCCAGCAGTTTATATGGCGAGAAGGGCTACACCTTC; CDR3 protein: CASSLYGEKGYTF; clone size: -; D gene: -; J gene: TRBJ1-2; V gene: TRBV27
CDR3 DNA: TGCAGGACTGAGAGATCAGATACGCAGTATTTT; CDR3 protein: CRTERSDTQYF; clone size: -; D gene: -; J gene: TRBJ2-3; V gene: TRBV29-1
CDR3 DNA: TGCGCCAGCAGCGGTAGGGGTGCGGGTGAAAAACTGTTTTTT; CDR3 protein: CASSGRGAGEKLFF; clone size: -; D gene: -; J gene: TRBJ1-4; V gene: TRBV5-1
CDR3 DNA: TGTGCCAGCAGCTATGGGACATATTACAACACTGAAGCTTTCTTT; CDR3 protein: CASSYGTYYNTEAFF; clone size: -; D gene: -; J gene: TRBJ1-1; V gene: TRBV5-4
CDR3 DNA: TGTGCCAGCACCCCCACGATGGCTCGCAGCACAGATACGCAGTATTTT; CDR3 protein: CASTPTMARSTDTQYF; clone size: -; D gene: -; J gene: TRBJ2-3; V gene: TRBV28
CDR3 DNA: TGTGCCGCCTGGAGTGGCTCTGGGGCCAACGTCCTGACTTTC; CDR3 protein: CAAWSGSGANVLTF; clone size: -; D gene: -; J gene: TRBJ2-6; V gene: TRBV19
CDR3 DNA: TGTGCCAGCAGCTTTAGACCCTTTGGAGGCAATCAGCCCCAGCATTTT; CDR3 protein: CASSFRPFGGNQPQHF; clone size: -; D gene: -; J gene: TRBJ1-5; V gene: TRBV5-6
CDR3 DNA: TGCGCCAGCAGCCAAGATTTCAGGCCCTACGAGCAGTACTTC; CDR3 protein: CASSQDFRPYEQYF; clone size: -; D gene: -; J gene: TRBJ2-7; V gene: TRBV4-3
CDR3 DNA: TGTGCCAGCAGCAAAGAAAGGGACAGGGACCCCTATGGCTACACCTTC; CDR3 protein: CASSKERDRDPYGYTF; clone size: -; D gene: -; J gene: TRBJ1-2; V gene: TRBV21-1
CDR3 DNA: TGCGCCAGCAGCCCGGGGGGGGCCCCTACTAACTATGGCTACACCTTC; CDR3 protein: CASSPGGAPTNYGYTF; clone size: -; D gene: -; J gene: TRBJ1-2; V gene: TRBV4-3
CDR3 DNA: TGTGCCAGCAGTTACGGTAGGTTATACGAGCAGTACTTC; CDR3 protein: CASSYGRLYEQYF; clone size: -; D gene: -; J gene: TRBJ2-7; V gene: TRBV6-2/TRBV6-3
CDR3 DNA: TGTGCCAGCAGTTATACCGGGAGAGGGGAGCAGTACTTC; CDR3 protein: CASSYTGRGEQYF; clone size: -; D gene: -; J gene: TRBJ2-7; V gene: TRBV6-2/TRBV6-3
CDR3 DNA: TGTGCCAGCAGTTACTCTCGGCAGGGCGATTCACCCCTCCACTTT; CDR3 protein: CASSYSRQGDSPLHF; clone size: -; D gene: -; J gene: TRBJ1-6; V gene: TRBV6-5
CDR3 DNA: TGTGCCAGCAAAGGGACGGTCTCCTACGAGCAGTACTTC; CDR3 protein: CASKGTVSYEQYF; clone size: -; D gene: -; J gene: TRBJ2-7; V gene: TRBV2
CDR3 DNA: TGTGCCAGCAGGGGGCTCTCTACCGGGGAGCTGTTTTTT; CDR3 protein: CASRGLSTGELFF; clone size: -; D gene: -; J gene: TRBJ2-2; V gene: TRBV2
CDR3 DNA: TGTGCCATCAAGGCGGGGGACGGCAATCAGCCCCAGCATTTT; CDR3 protein: CAIKAGDGNQPQHF; clone size: -; D gene: -; J gene: TRBJ1-5; V gene: TRBV10-3
CDR3 DNA: TGTGCCAGCAGGTCAAGGACCTATAGCTCCTACGAGCAGTACTTC; CDR3 protein: CASRSRTYSSYEQYF; clone size: -; D gene: -; J gene: TRBJ2-7; V gene: TRBV5-6
CDR3 DNA: TGTGCCAGCAGCCCGGCGGGGGGCTCCTACAATGAGCAGTTCTTC; CDR3 protein: CASSPAGGSYNEQFF; clone size: -; D gene: TRBD2; J gene: TRBJ2-1; V gene: TRBV6-5
CDR3 DNA: TGTGCCAGCAGCGATAGGGGACTTTACAATGAGCAGTTCTTC; CDR3 protein: CASSDRGLYNEQFF; clone size: -; D gene: -; J gene: TRBJ2-1; V gene: TRBV2
CDR3 DNA: TGTGCCACCAGCCCTGGGCAGACGAACACCGGGGAGCTGTTTTTT; CDR3 protein: CATSPGQTNTGELFF; clone size: -; D gene: -; J gene: TRBJ2-2; V gene: TRBV24-1
CDR3 DNA: TGTGCCATCAAAAGTGGGATCTACCGGGACAGGGGACCCTCCGACGCTTATGGCTACACCTTC; CDR3 protein: CAIKSGIYRDRGPSDAYGYTF; clone size: -; D gene: TRBD1; J gene: TRBJ1-2; V gene: TRBV10-3
CDR3 DNA: TGTGCCAGCAGCTCGGGACACAACGAGCAGTACTTC; CDR3 protein: CASSSGHNEQYF; clone size: -; D gene: -; J gene: TRBJ2-7; V gene: TRBV11-1